This T cell receptor (beta chain) was recorded in a study of cytomegalovirus exposure and HLA in healthy donors (dated by TCRdb to 2015 to 2018). Some background on the complete study: A later analysis indicated that the 130 or so validation repertoires were generated on the platform also employed for the 666 repertoires of the first cohort. The study combined high-throughput TCR immunosequencing, statistical association of individual TCRs with disease status, and machine learning to predict cytomegalovirus infection status. The aim of the study was to test whether cataloging public T cell receptors could identify signatures of past pathogen exposure. Besides the first cohort of 666 subjects, a separate validation cohort made up of over a hundred different subjects was used. Paper-wide results and their limitations: A later analysis found that TCRs clustered in the first cohort also tended to co-occur in the 120 validation repertoires, with about 94% of cluster scores above 0. It was suggested by the authors that the approach could potentially be generalized to other disease states and immunological phenotypes. The classifier was reported to diagnose cytomegalovirus status with high specificity and sensitivity in both the original and validation cohorts. A few of the identified cytomegalovirus-associated TCR beta chains were confirmed in vitro to be specific for cytomegalovirus antigens. A later analysis had no HLA typing for the validation cohort, so co-occurrence there was scored across all 130 or so repertoires. Most TCR sequences were observed very rarely across donors, whereas some public TCRs were present in many individuals. A total of 150 to 200 TCR beta chains were listed by the study as associated with cytomegalovirus.

Library construction relied on the immunoSEQ multiplex PCR assay. In the authors' own workflow: A statistical classification framework was built to diagnose cytomegalovirus status from the catalog of TCR beta chain sequences. TCRdb holds this immuneACCESS table with in-frame rearrangements only. Some clones are missing; in checked studies, unresolved V genes explain under half, and the rest has no known cause. The DNA gave D and trimming, while V, J and clone size come from that table. The sample table contains 200,000 or so clones; only one count was recorded for approximately 82% of them. Of the sample, 13% falls within the top ten clones. The donors belonged to the validation cohort of around 130 subjects, which was separate from the roughly 670-subject first cohort. This clone was picked up a small number of times. The antigen this receptor binds is unknown. No quality values exist for individual bases; no much larger clone is one base distant.

The sequencing input was PBMCs. The clonotype was recovered from a woman younger than 45 in good health and CMV-seropositive.

The nucleotides read TGTGCCAGCGGACTACGGCGGGAGGGCAATGAGCAGTTCTTC. Its coded protein is CASGLRREGNEQFF. The rearrangement joined TRBV11-2 to TRBJ2-1; 9 middle bases align to TRBD2. There are 14 amino acids in the CDR3, from cysteine to phenylalanine inclusive. Just CDR3 DNA is preserved here, 42 bases in frame from base 1. For this chain, trimming is 8 bases at the V end and 6 bases at the J end, and the number of junction bases without a gene match is 8. CDR1 and CDR2 are read off the germline V gene as SGHAT and FQNNGV.